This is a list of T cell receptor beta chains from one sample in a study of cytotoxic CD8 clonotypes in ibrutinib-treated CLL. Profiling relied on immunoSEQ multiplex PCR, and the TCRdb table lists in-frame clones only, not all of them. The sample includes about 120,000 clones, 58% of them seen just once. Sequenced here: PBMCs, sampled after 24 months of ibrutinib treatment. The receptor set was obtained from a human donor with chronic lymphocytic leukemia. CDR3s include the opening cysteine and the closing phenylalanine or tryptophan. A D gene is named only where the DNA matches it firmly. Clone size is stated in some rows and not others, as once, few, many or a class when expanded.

CASSDRVGRGYTF,TGCGCCAGCAGCGACAGGGTAGGGCGTGGCTACACCTTC,TRBV5-1,NA,TRBD1,TRBJ1-2
CASSFLSGGKPYEQYF,TGTGCCAGCAGCTTCCTTAGCGGGGGGAAACCCTACGAGCAGTACTTC,TRBV7-6,many,TRBD2,TRBJ2-7
CASSERRQGVTNEKLFF,TGTGCCAGCAGTGAAAGGAGACAGGGAGTAACTAATGAAAAACTGTTTTTT,TRBV25-1,few,TRBD1,TRBJ1-4
CASRQGEKLFF,TGTGCCAGCAGACAGGGGGAAAAACTGTTTTTT,TRBV28,NA,TRBD1,TRBJ1-4
CATSPSRNPGNTIYF,TGTGCCACCTCGCCATCCAGGAACCCTGGAAACACCATATATTTT,TRBV6-1,few,NA,TRBJ1-3
CASAREAAYEQYF,TGTGCCAGCGCGAGGGAAGCCGCCTACGAGCAGTACTTC,TRBV11-2,NA,NA,TRBJ2-7
CSVEPRDRGYGYTF,TGCAGCGTTGAACCTAGGGACAGGGGCTATGGCTACACCTTC,TRBV29-1,NA,TRBD1,TRBJ1-2
CATTTGLISPLHF,TGTGCCACCACGACAGGGTTGATCTCACCCCTCCACTTT,TRBV6-6,NA,TRBD1,TRBJ1-6
CASSLIREGEKLFF,TGTGCCAGCAGCTTGATAAGGGAGGGAGAAAAACTGTTTTTT,TRBV5-5,NA,NA,TRBJ1-4
CAWNRDIGQPQHF,TGTGCCTGGAACAGGGACATAGGTCAGCCCCAGCATTTT,TRBV30,NA,NA,TRBJ1-5
CASSLSLGETQYF,TGTGCCAGCAGCTTATCGTTGGGAGAGACCCAGTACTTC,TRBV7-2,few,NA,TRBJ2-5
CAFGLAGDTGELFF,TGTGCCTTCGGACTAGCGGGAGACACCGGGGAGCTGTTTTTT,TRBV30,NA,TRBD2,TRBJ2-2
CASSESKMFTEAFF,TGTGCCAGCAGTGAATCGAAGATGTTCACTGAAGCTTTCTTT,TRBV25-1,NA,NA,TRBJ1-1
CASSRRGLHSGNTIYF,TGTGCCAGCAGCCGGAGGGGGTTACACTCTGGAAACACCATATATTTT,TRBV4-1,NA,NA,TRBJ1-3
CASSQETGGNQPQHF,TGCGCCAGCAGCCAGGAGACAGGGGGCAATCAGCCCCAGCATTTT,TRBV5-1,NA,TRBD1,TRBJ1-5
CAWGRGGVYGYTF,TGTGCCTGGGGCAGGGGAGGGGTCTATGGCTACACCTTC,TRBV30,NA,NA,TRBJ1-2
CASRGSNTGELFF,TGTGCCAGTAGGGGGTCGAACACCGGGGAGCTGTTTTTT,TRBV6-6,NA,NA,TRBJ2-2
CAWMAGGRGYTF,TGTGCCTGGATGGCAGGGGGTAGAGGCTACACCTTC,TRBV30,NA,TRBD1,TRBJ1-2
CSVASDRSYGYTF,TGCAGCGTGGCCAGTGACAGGTCATATGGCTACACCTTC,TRBV29-1,few,NA,TRBJ1-2
CASSMGTGASGYTF,TGTGCCAGCAGTATGGGGACAGGGGCGAGTGGCTACACCTTC,TRBV6-5,NA,TRBD1,TRBJ1-2